Shown below are 9 T cell receptor beta chains from a single sample sequenced in a study of T-cell reconstitution after alpha-beta-depleted transplantation in children. A TCRbeta library incorporating unique molecular identifiers was prepared. A single record per CDR3 protein comes from TCRdb applying MiXCR to the PCR reads. The profile shows approximately 200,000 distinct CDR3 sequences, roughly 15% of them singletons. The sample here was PBMCs from the stem cell graft donor, taken from the stem cell graft. These TCRs come from a human donor who donated a stem cell graft to a child with acute lymphoblastic leukemia.

In this sample, this clonotype turned up many times. This chain uses TRBV20-1 with TRBJ2-7; 11 nucleotides agree with TRBD1. Germline CDR1 is DFQATT and CDR2 is SNEGSKA (reference sequence). This CDR3 region has 15 residues. Unmatched junction bases numbered 11, after V lost 5 bases and J lost 5 bases. CDR3 residues: CSAQNRDRGSHEQYF. As DNA, the CDR3 is TGCAGTGCTCAAAACCGGGACAGGGGGTCACACGAGCAGTACTTC.

The table lists this clonotype with many counts. This chain uses TRBV5-1 with TRBJ2-1; D gene unclear. Trimming pared 2 bases from V and 3 bases from J, leaving 6 bases between. The germline V gene encodes CDR1 SGHRS and CDR2 YFSETQ. The CDR3 length is 13 residues. The CDR3 loop is CASSLGDYNEQFF. In DNA, the CDR3 is TGCGCCAGCAGCTTAGGCGACTACAATGAGCAGTTCTTC.

This clonotype occurred many times. The chain recombines TRBV3-1 with TRBJ2-5, with 7 bases lining up with TRBD2. CDR1 is LGHDT, CDR2 YNNKEL, per germline (reference sequence). V lost 6 bases to trimming and J lost 0 bases; unmatched junction nucleotides: 4. This CDR3 is built from 14 residues. Written as DNA, the CDR3 is TGTGCCAGCAGTTTCCTAGCGGACCAAGAGACCCAGTACTTC. Translated: CASSFLADQETQYF.

The chain combines TRBV30 with TRBJ2-1; unclear D gene. V was clipped by 4 bases and J by 12 bases, with 16 bases between them. In germline, CDR1 is GTSNPN, CDR2 SVGIG (reference sequence). This CDR3 spans 12 amino acids. Here the CDR3 reads CAWTQTRLGQFF. In nucleotides, the CDR3 is TGTGCCTGGACCCAGACGCGTCTGGGGCAGTTCTTC.

The chain carries TRBV20-1 and TRBJ2-2; the D gene is possibly TRBD2 (5 bases). The V end lost 4 bases, the J end lost 6 bases, and 15 bases lay between the germline ends. This CDR3 comprises 14 residues. Germline CDR1 and CDR2: DFQATT and SNEGSKA (reference sequence). CDR3 DNA: TGCAGTGCTACAGAATTACGGGGATCCGGGGAGCTGTTTTTT. Residues: CSATELRGSGELFF.

A note on this clonotype: A read error may be the cause here, since a much bigger clone is one base away. The chain carries TRBV12-3 or TRBV12-4 and TRBJ1-1, with TRBD1 as a possible D gene (5 bases). V dropped 1 base and J dropped 3 bases, with 15 bases sitting between them. The CDR3 spans 16 residues. CDR3 amino acids: CASSLDRGFVDTEAFF. The CDR3, as DNA: TGTGCCAGCAGTTTAGACCGGGGGTTCGTGGACACTGAAGCTTTCTTT.

The chain carries TRBV10-3 and TRBJ1-1; weak D call: TRBD1 (5 bases). The germline V and J ends were trimmed by 3 bases and 8 bases, with 10 bases remaining between them. Germline V gene lookup returns CDR1 ENHRY and CDR2 SYGVKD. The CDR3 is 12 residues long. The CDR3 loop is CAISERQGEAFF. The CDR3 DNA reads as TGTGCCATCAGTGAACGTCAGGGAGAAGCTTTCTTT.

The chain uses TRBV7-8 and TRBJ2-1; maybe TRBD1 (5 bases). V lost 5 bases, J lost 3 bases, and 17 bases lay in between. The CDR3 is 16 amino acids. Germline V gene sequence: CDR1 SGHVS, CDR2 FQNEAQ. DNA for the CDR3: TGTGCCAGCAGCACCGAAAGACAGATCCGCTACAATGAGCAGTTCTTC. It specifies CASSTERQIRYNEQFF.

This clonotype came up many times. The chain links TRBV27 to TRBJ2-7, with 8 positions matching TRBD1. Trimming at V came to 0 bases and at J to 3 bases, leaving 4 bases not matched to a gene. The germline gives CDR1 MNHEY, CDR2 SMNVEV (reference sequence). This CDR3 has 15 amino acids. CDR3 in DNA: TGTGCCAGCAGTTTATCTTACGGACAGGGCTACGAGCAGTACTTC. As protein: CASSLSYGQGYEQYF.